This T cell receptor (beta chain) came from a study of T-cell reconstitution after alpha-beta-depleted transplantation in children. The authors prepared the TCRbeta library with unique molecular identifiers. TCRdb fed the PCR reads into MiXCR, producing one record per CDR3 protein. This table has fewer than 500,000 distinct CDR3 sequences, over 40% appearing once. CDR1 is SGHNT and CDR2 is YENEEA in the germline V gene. V was clipped by 2 bases and J by 2 bases, with 11 bases between them. The CDR3 runs to 15 residues. Concerning this clonotype itself: Its target is not known.

Study observations and caveats: Newly generated T cells supplied most T-cell counts and diversity one year post-transplant. Several hundred expanded graft clones reportedly gave rise to the alpha-beta T cells present about two months after transplant. Recipient T cells and thymic progenitors that survived gave rise to the high TCRbeta diversity observed at day 60 in some patients.

This chain uses TRBV11-3 with TRBJ2-3; either TRBD1 or TRBD2 may supply D (5 bases each). The specimen was PBMCs, collected before TCRalphabeta/CD19-depleted stem cell transplant. The sequence was collected from a girl aged 2 to 10 with aplastic anemia, due to receive a stem cell transplant. Written as DNA, the CDR3 is TGTGCCAGCAGCTTAACGGGACCCTACACAGATACGCAGTATTTT. Translation: CASSLTGPYTDTQYF.